In this sample, the clone carrying this T cell receptor (beta chain) turned up a few times. Original processing notes: Estimation of nucleated cell counts relied on the amplification of reference gene primers. Clones were sequenced by immunoSEQ multiplex PCR, and TCRdb holds only the in-frame ones, with some missing. V and J calls plus clone size are reproduced from that table; the DNA served to infer D and trimming. This table has 300,000 to 400,000 clones, under 90% appearing once. This entry belongs to a study of blood T cell repertoires in COVID-19. Study in general: The United States, Italy and Spain provided the acute and convalescent COVID-19 samples. PBMCs, B-cell-depleted T cells, or T cells were the source of the cDNA or gDNA that made up the material.

The recovered donors of Cohort 3 showed two negative PCRs, clearance, or symptom resolution. The CDR3 contains 15 residues. Trimming took off 3 bases at V and 0 bases at J, with 8 bases between the two ends. CDR1 and CDR2 from the germline V gene are KGHSH and LQKENI. The source is a man in his sixties who had recovered from COVID-19. The sequencing sample was made of PBMCs or T cells enriched from blood (not recorded which). The rearrangement uses TRBV18 and TRBJ1-4; D is ambiguous. The CDR3 region is CASSPSRSTNEKLFF. The CDR3 DNA sequence: TGTGCCAGCTCACCGAGTCGGTCAACTAATGAAAAACTGTTTTTT.